This T cell receptor (beta chain) is from a study of T cell responses to AZD1222 COVID-19 vaccine. The method was immunoSEQ multiplex PCR; TCRdb's version includes in-frame clones alone and lacks a portion of them. Of about 110,000 clones listed, 70% to 90% were seen once; the top ten hold approximately 3%. The CDR3 has 15 residues. The ends lost 5 bases at V and 3 bases at J; junction bases unmatched: 9. From germline, CDR1 is SGHNT and CDR2 YYREEE (reference sequence). This material consisted of peripheral blood, taken on day 0 of AZD1222 vaccination. This rearrangement joins TRBV5-4 to TRBJ2-7; TRBD1 matches 9 bases. This TCR was recovered from an adult in good health. The CDR3 DNA reads as TGTGCCAGCAGAAACCTGGACAGGGGCCACTACGAGCAGTACTTC. It is translated as CASRNLDRGHYEQYF.